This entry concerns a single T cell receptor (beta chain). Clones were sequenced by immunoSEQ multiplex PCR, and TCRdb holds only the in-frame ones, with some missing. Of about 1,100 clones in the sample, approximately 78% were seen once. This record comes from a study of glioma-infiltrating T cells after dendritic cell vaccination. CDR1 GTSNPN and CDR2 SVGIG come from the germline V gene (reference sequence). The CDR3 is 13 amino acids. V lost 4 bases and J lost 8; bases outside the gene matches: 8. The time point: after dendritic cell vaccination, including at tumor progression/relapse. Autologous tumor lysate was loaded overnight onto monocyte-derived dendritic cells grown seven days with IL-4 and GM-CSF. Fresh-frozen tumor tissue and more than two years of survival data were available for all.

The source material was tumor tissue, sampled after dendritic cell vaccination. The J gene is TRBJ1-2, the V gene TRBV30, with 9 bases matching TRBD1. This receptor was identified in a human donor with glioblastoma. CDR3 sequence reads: CAWKKQGARGYTF. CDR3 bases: TGTGCCTGGAAAAAACAGGGGGCGCGAGGCTACACCTTC.